This T cell receptor beta chain was observed in a study of siplizumab effects on memory and regulatory T cells. The study's findings and limits: Proliferating Tregs taken from siplizumab cultures were not shown to have a confirmed suppressive function.

Sequencing was performed with immunoSEQ multiplex PCR; in TCRdb, only in-frame clones are kept and a portion is missing. The data contain about 80,000 clones, roughly 94% of them singletons. Points on this clone: The antigen remains unidentified. The identical CDR3 is also encoded by other nucleotide sequences in the sample.

The V gene's germline CDR1 is SGDLS and CDR2 YYNGEE. V shed 0 bases and J shed 1 base, with 10 bases lying between them. This CDR3 has 15 amino acids. The origin of this receptor is a human donor in good health. The gene calls are TRBV9 and TRBJ2-5; TRBD1 might be the D (6 bases). Sequencing input: CD8+ T cells sorted from blood. The CDR3 loop reads CASSVGGGLQETQYF. DNA for the CDR3: TGTGCCAGCAGCGTAGGTGGGGGCCTCCAAGAGACCCAGTACTTC.